A selection of T cell receptor beta chains follows, all from one sample in a study of T cell responses to AZD1222 COVID-19 vaccine. The assay was immunoSEQ multiplex PCR, and TCRdb's table has in-frame clones only and misses some. The table includes 100,000 or so clones, more than 85% detected once. Material: peripheral blood, obtained on day 0 of AZD1222 vaccination. These TCRs come from an adult in good health. CDR3s include the opening cysteine and the closing phenylalanine or tryptophan. The order of the fields is J gene, clone size, V gene, D gene, CDR3 DNA, CDR3 protein. D genes are given only for firm matches. Size is stated for part of the rows, as once, few or many counts, or as a class when the clone is expanded.

J gene: TRBJ1-2
clone size: -
V gene: TRBV30
D gene: TRBD1
CDR3 DNA: TGTGCCAAGACAGGGGGCGGCGGCTACACCTTC
CDR3 protein: CAKTGGGGYTF

J gene: TRBJ1-5
clone size: -
V gene: TRBV7-3
D gene: TRBD1
CDR3 DNA: TGTGCCAGCAGCCCAATGGGAGGGGGCGGGCAGCCCCAGCATTTT
CDR3 protein: CASSPMGGGGQPQHF

J gene: TRBJ2-7
clone size: once
V gene: TRBV6-5
D gene: -
CDR3 DNA: TGTGCCAGCAGTTACTCGACCATTGGGAGCGCCTACGAGCAGTACTTC
CDR3 protein: CASSYSTIGSAYEQYF

J gene: TRBJ1-6
clone size: -
V gene: TRBV7-9
D gene: TRBD1
CDR3 DNA: TGTGCCAGCAGCCCAAGCCCGACAGGGAGCTCCTATAATTCACCCCTCCACTTT
CDR3 protein: CASSPSPTGSSYNSPLHF

J gene: TRBJ1-1
clone size: -
V gene: TRBV3-1/TRBV3-2
D gene: -
CDR3 DNA: TGTGCCAGCAGCCAAAACAGGGCGAACACTGAAGCTTTCTTT
CDR3 protein: CASSQNRANTEAFF

J gene: TRBJ1-3
clone size: -
V gene: TRBV2
D gene: -
CDR3 DNA: TGTGCCAGCACCCAGAGGGACTCGAGGGCTGGAAACACCATATATTTT
CDR3 protein: CASTQRDSRAGNTIYF

J gene: TRBJ2-3
clone size: -
V gene: TRBV6-5
D gene: TRBD2
CDR3 DNA: TGTGCCAGCAGAACTAGCGGGGGGGTGGCAGATACGCAGTATTTT
CDR3 protein: CASRTSGGVADTQYF

J gene: TRBJ2-3
clone size: -
V gene: TRBV18
D gene: -
CDR3 DNA: TGTGCCAGCTCACCAGGAGACCTGGGCACAGATACGCAGTATTTT
CDR3 protein: CASSPGDLGTDTQYF

J gene: TRBJ2-7
clone size: -
V gene: TRBV7-3
D gene: -
CDR3 DNA: TGTGCCAGCAGCTTAGGGGACAATAACGAGCAGTACTTC
CDR3 protein: CASSLGDNNEQYF

J gene: TRBJ1-6
clone size: few
V gene: TRBV6-6
D gene: TRBD1
CDR3 DNA: TGTGCCAGCAGCCAAAGGGACAGGGACTCGAATTCACCCCTCCACTTT
CDR3 protein: CASSQRDRDSNSPLHF

J gene: TRBJ2-5
clone size: -
V gene: TRBV5-5
D gene: TRBD2
CDR3 DNA: TGTGCCAGCAGCCCGGTCGGGCTAGCGGGGGGAGAAGAGACCCAGTACTTC
CDR3 protein: CASSPVGLAGGEETQYF

J gene: TRBJ1-1
clone size: -
V gene: TRBV6-6
D gene: -
CDR3 DNA: TGTGCCAGCCCAGGACAGACGAACACTGAAGCTTTCTTT
CDR3 protein: CASPGQTNTEAFF

J gene: TRBJ2-7
clone size: -
V gene: TRBV5-4
D gene: -
CDR3 DNA: TGTGCCAGCAGCCATGCTGGGAGCTACGAGCAGTACTTC
CDR3 protein: CASSHAGSYEQYF

J gene: TRBJ1-2
clone size: -
V gene: TRBV4-3
D gene: -
CDR3 DNA: TGCGCCAGCAGCCAAGAGAGAGGAAATCCTAACTATGGCTACACCTTC
CDR3 protein: CASSQERGNPNYGYTF

J gene: TRBJ1-2
clone size: -
V gene: TRBV30
D gene: -
CDR3 DNA: TGTGCCTGGAGTCCGAGGACGCTTAGGGACTATGGCTACACCTTC
CDR3 protein: CAWSPRTLRDYGYTF

J gene: TRBJ1-2
clone size: -
V gene: TRBV27
D gene: -
CDR3 DNA: TGTGCCAGCAGTCTCAGCGGGGGGATAGATAGCTATGGCTACACCTTC
CDR3 protein: CASSLSGGIDSYGYTF

J gene: TRBJ1-1
clone size: once
V gene: TRBV24-1
D gene: TRBD1
CDR3 DNA: TGTGCCACCAGTGGACAGGGAACCAGTGAAGCTTTCTTT
CDR3 protein: CATSGQGTSEAFF

J gene: TRBJ1-1
clone size: -
V gene: TRBV7-8
D gene: -
CDR3 DNA: TGTGCCAGCACCAACGGAGAGCCCCGGACTGAAGCTTTCTTT
CDR3 protein: CASTNGEPRTEAFF

J gene: TRBJ2-3
clone size: -
V gene: TRBV9
D gene: -
CDR3 DNA: TGTGCCAGCAGCGAGGGAGATACGCAGTATTTT
CDR3 protein: CASSEGDTQYF

J gene: TRBJ2-1
clone size: -
V gene: TRBV2
D gene: TRBD1
CDR3 DNA: TGTGCCAGCAGTGAATGGGGGACCGGGACAGGGGGGGATGAGCAGTTCTTC
CDR3 protein: CASSEWGTGTGGDEQFF

J gene: TRBJ2-1
clone size: -
V gene: TRBV6-5
D gene: -
CDR3 DNA: TGTGCCAGCATCGAAGATAAGAAGTTCTTC
CDR3 protein: CASIEDKKFF

J gene: TRBJ2-1
clone size: -
V gene: TRBV2
D gene: -
CDR3 DNA: TGTGCCAGCAGTGCGATGTACAATGAGCAGTTCTTC
CDR3 protein: CASSAMYNEQFF

J gene: TRBJ1-2
clone size: -
V gene: TRBV7-9
D gene: -
CDR3 DNA: TGTGCCAGCAGCTTAGTCGGGACGGACGAATTTAACTATGGCTACACCTTC
CDR3 protein: CASSLVGTDEFNYGYTF

J gene: TRBJ1-2
clone size: -
V gene: TRBV6-5
D gene: TRBD1
CDR3 DNA: TGTGCCAGCAGTTACTTGACAGGGGGCCTAGTCTATGGCTACACCTTC
CDR3 protein: CASSYLTGGLVYGYTF

J gene: TRBJ2-7
clone size: -
V gene: TRBV5-6
D gene: TRBD1
CDR3 DNA: TGTGCCAGCAGCTCATATACCGGGACAGAGAACTCCTACGAGCAGTACTTC
CDR3 protein: CASSSYTGTENSYEQYF

J gene: TRBJ1-2
clone size: few
V gene: TRBV6-5
D gene: TRBD1
CDR3 DNA: TGTGCCAGCAGTCGACAGGGCGGGGGTGATGGCTACACCTTC
CDR3 protein: CASSRQGGGDGYTF

J gene: TRBJ2-5
clone size: once
V gene: TRBV9
D gene: -
CDR3 DNA: TGTGCCAGCAGCGGAGTCGCGGCATCGGAGACCCAGTACTTC
CDR3 protein: CASSGVAASETQYF

J gene: TRBJ1-5
clone size: once
V gene: TRBV28
D gene: -
CDR3 DNA: TGTGCCAGCAGTTTGAAGGGGTTGCAGCCCCAGCATTTT
CDR3 protein: CASSLKGLQPQHF

J gene: TRBJ1-2
clone size: -
V gene: TRBV19
D gene: -
CDR3 DNA: TGTGCCAGTAGTACTGCCAGCCACTATGGGGGCTACACCTTC
CDR3 protein: CASSTASHYGGYTF

J gene: TRBJ1-4
clone size: once
V gene: TRBV29-1
D gene: TRBD1
CDR3 DNA: TGCAGCGTTGAGGACAGGGGGAAGGTGGAAAAACTGTTTTTT
CDR3 protein: CSVEDRGKVEKLFF

J gene: TRBJ2-3
clone size: -
V gene: TRBV7-9
D gene: -
CDR3 DNA: TGTGCCAGCAGCGGAACAGGCAACAGAGGAGATACGCAGTATTTT
CDR3 protein: CASSGTGNRGDTQYF

J gene: TRBJ2-5
clone size: -
V gene: TRBV21-1
D gene: -
CDR3 DNA: TGTGCCAGCAGCAGAAGACAGGACCTGAACCAAGAGACCCAGTACTTC
CDR3 protein: CASSRRQDLNQETQYF

J gene: TRBJ2-2
clone size: -
V gene: TRBV6-5
D gene: -
CDR3 DNA: TGTGCCAGCCAGGAAGGACAGCTGAACACCGGGGAGCTGTTTTTT
CDR3 protein: CASQEGQLNTGELFF

J gene: TRBJ1-5
clone size: once
V gene: TRBV7-6
D gene: TRBD1
CDR3 DNA: TGTGCCAGCAGCTCCGGGACAGGGAGGAATCAGCCCCAGCATTTT
CDR3 protein: CASSSGTGRNQPQHF

J gene: TRBJ1-1
clone size: -
V gene: TRBV6-1
D gene: TRBD1
CDR3 DNA: TGTGCCAGCAGTGAAGCGGGAGACAGGGAGGGTCGCACTGAAGCTTTCTTT
CDR3 protein: CASSEAGDREGRTEAFF

J gene: TRBJ2-5
clone size: -
V gene: TRBV13
D gene: TRBD2
CDR3 DNA: TGTGCCAGCAGCTTAGGCCCGGGCGGGGGATACCAAGAGACCCAGTACTTC
CDR3 protein: CASSLGPGGGYQETQYF

J gene: TRBJ2-3
clone size: -
V gene: TRBV7-3
D gene: -
CDR3 DNA: TGTGCCAGCAGCTTGGCTAGCACAGATACGCAGTATTTT
CDR3 protein: CASSLASTDTQYF

J gene: TRBJ1-1
clone size: -
V gene: TRBV4-1
D gene: -
CDR3 DNA: TGCGCCAGCAGCCAAGTTGCGGGGGGTAACACTGAAGCTTTCTTT
CDR3 protein: CASSQVAGGNTEAFF

J gene: TRBJ2-7
clone size: few
V gene: TRBV12-5
D gene: -
CDR3 DNA: TGTGCTAGTGGTTTGGACCGTCATCAAGGGAGCTACGAGCAGTACTTC
CDR3 protein: CASGLDRHQGSYEQYF

J gene: TRBJ1-1
clone size: -
V gene: TRBV5-4
D gene: -
CDR3 DNA: TGTGCCAGCAGCGGTGGTTTAAGGGACACTGAAGCTTTCTTT
CDR3 protein: CASSGGLRDTEAFF

J gene: TRBJ2-7
clone size: -
V gene: TRBV5-4
D gene: -
CDR3 DNA: TGTGCCAGCAGCTACAGCTACGAGCAGTACTTC
CDR3 protein: CASSYSYEQYF

J gene: TRBJ1-3
clone size: once
V gene: TRBV19
D gene: -
CDR3 DNA: TGTGCCAGTAGTAGCAGACAGCGGATTGGAAACACCATATATTTT
CDR3 protein: CASSSRQRIGNTIYF

J gene: TRBJ2-2
clone size: -
V gene: TRBV7-3
D gene: TRBD1
CDR3 DNA: TGTGCCAGCAGCCCCGAGACAGGGGGTAACGGGGAGCTGTTTTTT
CDR3 protein: CASSPETGGNGELFF

J gene: TRBJ2-1
clone size: -
V gene: TRBV7-2
D gene: -
CDR3 DNA: TGTGCCAGCAGCGTGCCCCTGACAGCTAACAATGAGCAGTTCTTC
CDR3 protein: CASSVPLTANNEQFF

J gene: TRBJ2-7
clone size: -
V gene: TRBV6-2/TRBV6-3
D gene: -
CDR3 DNA: TGTGCCAGCAGTTACTCCGAGGAGGGTGACGAGCAGTACTTC
CDR3 protein: CASSYSEEGDEQYF

J gene: TRBJ1-6
clone size: -
V gene: TRBV4-1
D gene: -
CDR3 DNA: TGCGCCAGCAGCCAAGAGAATCCCTTTCCCCAACCCCTCCACTTT
CDR3 protein: CASSQENPFPQPLHF

J gene: TRBJ2-1
clone size: -
V gene: TRBV19
D gene: TRBD2
CDR3 DNA: TGTGCCAGTAGTATCAGCGGGGGGGCCAATGAGCAGTTCTTC
CDR3 protein: CASSISGGANEQFF

J gene: TRBJ2-2
clone size: -
V gene: TRBV5-1
D gene: -
CDR3 DNA: TGCGCCAGCAGCCTTAAGGTGGGACCCGGGGAGCTGTTTTTT
CDR3 protein: CASSLKVGPGELFF

J gene: TRBJ1-5
clone size: -
V gene: TRBV27
D gene: TRBD1
CDR3 DNA: TGTGCCAGCAGTTCTCAACAGGGGGCTAGACATCAGCCCCAGCATTTT
CDR3 protein: CASSSQQGARHQPQHF

J gene: TRBJ2-7
clone size: -
V gene: TRBV25-1
D gene: -
CDR3 DNA: TGTGCCAGCAGGGGGGATTCCTACGAGCAGTACTTC
CDR3 protein: CASRGDSYEQYF

J gene: TRBJ2-1
clone size: -
V gene: TRBV24-1
D gene: -
CDR3 DNA: TGTGCCACCAGTGATTACAGATACTCCTACAATGAGCAGTTCTTC
CDR3 protein: CATSDYRYSYNEQFF

J gene: TRBJ2-7
clone size: -
V gene: TRBV19
D gene: -
CDR3 DNA: TGTGCCAGTAGTACCCAGGGTAACCCCACCTACGAGCAGTACTTC
CDR3 protein: CASSTQGNPTYEQYF

J gene: TRBJ1-1
clone size: once
V gene: TRBV2
D gene: -
CDR3 DNA: TGTGCCAGCAGTGATAGGGGGGCTGAAGCTTTCTTT
CDR3 protein: CASSDRGAEAFF

J gene: TRBJ1-2
clone size: once
V gene: TRBV7-2
D gene: -
CDR3 DNA: TGTGCCAGCAGCTTATACAGGGTGTCGGATGGCTACACCTTC
CDR3 protein: CASSLYRVSDGYTF

J gene: TRBJ2-7
clone size: -
V gene: TRBV30
D gene: TRBD2
CDR3 DNA: TGTGCCTGGAGTGTAAGCGGGGTCTCCTACGAGCAGTACTTC
CDR3 protein: CAWSVSGVSYEQYF

J gene: TRBJ2-6
clone size: few
V gene: TRBV6-2/TRBV6-3
D gene: -
CDR3 DNA: TGTGCCAGCAGTTACAGGGGGGGCTCTGGGGCCAACGTCCTGACTTTC
CDR3 protein: CASSYRGGSGANVLTF